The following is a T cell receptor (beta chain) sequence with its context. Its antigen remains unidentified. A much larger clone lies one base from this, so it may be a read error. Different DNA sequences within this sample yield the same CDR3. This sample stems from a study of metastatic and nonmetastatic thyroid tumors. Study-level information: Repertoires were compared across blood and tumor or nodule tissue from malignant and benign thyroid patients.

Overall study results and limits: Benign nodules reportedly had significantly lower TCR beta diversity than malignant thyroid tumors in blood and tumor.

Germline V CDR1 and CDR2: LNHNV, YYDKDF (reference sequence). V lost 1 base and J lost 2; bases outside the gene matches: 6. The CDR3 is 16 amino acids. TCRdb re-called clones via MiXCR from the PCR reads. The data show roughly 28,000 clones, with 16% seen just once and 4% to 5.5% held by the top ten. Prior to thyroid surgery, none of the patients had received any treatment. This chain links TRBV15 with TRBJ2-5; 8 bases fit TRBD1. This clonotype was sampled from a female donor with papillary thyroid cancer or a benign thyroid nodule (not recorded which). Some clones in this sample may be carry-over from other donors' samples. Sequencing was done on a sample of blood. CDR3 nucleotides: TGTGCCACCAGCAGAGGAAACAGGGGGTCTCAAGAGACCCAGTACTTC. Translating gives CATSRGNRGSQETQYF.